The 24 T cell receptor beta chains given below trace back to one sample, sequenced in a study of blood T cell repertoires in COVID-19. Measured with immunoSEQ multiplex PCR; TCRdb has only the in-frame clones, and not every one. The sample has about 80,000 clones, approximately 85% seen once; the top ten hold 8% to 10%. The specimen sequenced was peripheral blood. Receptor source: a man aged 45-65 years with COVID-19, enrolled during active disease.

The V gene is TRBV28, the J gene TRBJ1-6; 11 nucleotides line up with TRBD1. CDR1 MDHEN and CDR2 SYDVKM come from the germline V gene. V lost 5 bases to trimming and J lost 9 bases; unmatched junction nucleotides: 9. CDR3 length: 16 amino acids. CDR3 protein: CASSPRTGGFGSPLHF. CDR3 bases: TGTGCCAGCAGTCCAAGGACAGGGGGCTTTGGTTCACCCCTCCACTTT.

The rearrangement links TRBV19 to TRBJ1-1; no definite D call. Germline V gene lookup returns CDR1 LNHDA and CDR2 SQIVND (reference sequence). Trimming stripped 6 bases from V and 5 bases from J, with 13 bases between. The CDR3 consists of 13 residues. In DNA, the CDR3 is TGTGCCAGTAGCCCCGGGGTCGTGACTGAAGCTTTCTTT. This encodes CASSPGVVTEAFF. Complete variable domain (other parts from reference TRBV19 and TRBJ1-1): DGGITQSPKYLFRKEGQNVTLSCEQNLNHDAMYWYRQDPGQGLRLIYYSQIVNDFQKGDIAEGYSVSREKKESFPLTVTSAQKNPTAFYLCASSPGVVTEAFFGQGTRLTVV.

The gene calls are TRBV4-2 and TRBJ2-3, with D hard to call. Germline CDR1 LGHNA, CDR2 YNFKEQ. V was pared by 0 bases and J by 5 bases, with 9 bases between. CDR3 length: 14 amino acids. CDR3 loop: CASSQDDFGDTQYF. The CDR3 nucleotides read TGTGCCAGCAGCCAAGATGACTTCGGAGATACGCAGTATTTT.

The chain is built from TRBV6-6 and TRBJ2-2, with 10 positions matching TRBD2. The CDR3 totals 14 residues. V shed 7 bases, J shed 7 bases, and the junction held 6 bases outside the gene matches. Germline lookup yields CDR1 MNHNY and CDR2 SVGAGI (reference sequence). Written as DNA, the CDR3 is TGTGCCAGCATTCTAGCGGGAGTGGGCGGGGAGCTGTTTTTT. Amino acid sequence: CASILAGVGGELFF.

The chain combines TRBV27 with TRBJ1-1; unclear D gene. This CDR3 has 14 residues. V was trimmed by 5 bases and J by 1 base, leaving 11 bases between them. Germline-derived CDR1 and CDR2 are MNHEY and SMNVEV (reference sequence). The CDR3 loop is CASSLSLKNTEAFF. The CDR3 DNA reads as TGTGCCAGCAGTCTGTCCCTTAAGAACACTGAAGCTTTCTTT.

The V gene is TRBV30, the J gene TRBJ1-6; 9 bases match TRBD1. Germline CDR1 reads GTSNPN; CDR2 reads SVGIG (reference sequence). Trimming cost V 7 bases and J 9 bases; bases outside gene matches: 10. The CDR3 is 14 residues long. In DNA, the CDR3 is TGTGCCTATTCACCGGGACAGGGAGTTTCACCCCTCCACTTT. As protein: CAYSPGQGVSPLHF.

J is TRBJ2-7 and V is TRBV2; possibly TRBD1 for D (6 bases). This CDR3 is 12 amino acids long. The germline V and J ends were trimmed by 11 bases and 1 base, with 12 bases remaining between them. In germline, CDR1 is SNHLY, CDR2 FYNNEI. As DNA, the CDR3 is TGTGCCGGAGCCAGGGGTTCCTACGAGCAGTACTTC. Translation: CAGARGSYEQYF.

The genes are TRBV5-1 and TRBJ2-6, with TRBD1 identical over 8 bases. Germline V gene sequence: CDR1 SGHRS, CDR2 YFSETQ. This CDR3 region has 17 residues. The V and J ends lost 4 bases and 1 base, in that order; junction bases with no gene match: 7. The CDR3 DNA reads TGCGCCAGCAGCCAGCAGACAGGGGTTTCTGGGGCCAACGTCCTGACTTTC. Residues: CASSQQTGVSGANVLTF.

V is TRBV5-8 and J is TRBJ2-7, with 10 bases fitting TRBD1. Unmatched junction bases numbered 11, after V lost 4 bases and J lost 4 bases. Germline V CDR1 and CDR2: SGHTS, YDEGEE. This CDR3 region has 16 residues. The CDR3: CASSGGGTGAIYEQYF. For the CDR3, the DNA is TGTGCCAGCAGCGGCGGGGGGACAGGGGCGATATACGAGCAGTACTTC. Full variable domain (outside the CDR3, taken from reference TRBV5-8 and TRBJ2-7): EAGVTQSPTHLIKTRGQQATLRCSPISGHTSVYWYQQALGLGLQFLLWYDEGEERNRGNFPPRFSGRQFPNYSSELNVNALELEDSALYLCASSGGGTGAIYEQYFGPGTRLTVT.

In its sample, this clone was seen once. The chain recombines TRBV5-1 with TRBJ1-5, with 7 bases identical to TRBD1. Germline V lookup: CDR1 SGHRS, CDR2 YFSETQ. This CDR3 comprises 18 residues. V lost 0 bases and J lost 4; bases outside the gene matches: 13. The CDR3 sequence is CASSLGGTAIAQNQPQHF. DNA for the CDR3: TGCGCCAGCAGCTTGGGTGGGACAGCGATCGCCCAAAATCAGCCCCAGCATTTT.

The J gene is TRBJ2-7, the V gene TRBV28; unclear D gene. This CDR3 is built from 11 residues. V lost 8 bases to trimming and J lost 6 bases, with 11 bases between them. The germline gives CDR1 MDHEN, CDR2 SYDVKM. The CDR3 here is CASLSRSEQYF. In nucleotides, the CDR3 is TGTGCCAGCTTGAGTCGGAGCGAGCAGTACTTC.

This clone was observed a few times. This chain connects TRBV7-2 to TRBJ2-7; D may be TRBD1 (6 bases). The V gene lost 6 bases and the J gene lost 3 bases, with 18 bases spanning the gap. Germline V gene sequence: CDR1 SGHTA, CDR2 FQGNSA. The CDR3 spans 15 residues. CDR3 protein: CASSSHPGHNYEQYF. The CDR3 nucleotides are TGTGCCAGCAGTTCACACCCGGGACACAACTACGAGCAGTACTTC.

The V and J genes are TRBV6-4 and TRBJ2-1, with D uncertain. The CDR3 runs to 15 residues. Germline CDR1 is MRHNA and CDR2 is SNTAGT. V was trimmed by 6 bases and J by 2 bases, leaving 14 bases between them. CDR3 loop: CASSHEREPYNEQFF. As DNA, the CDR3 is TGTGCCAGCAGCCACGAGAGAGAACCCTACAATGAGCAGTTCTTC.

The chain's CDR3 is CASRSSGYNEQFF. The CDR3, as DNA: TGTGCCAGCAGATCAAGCGGGTACAATGAGCAGTTCTTC. This chain joins TRBV28 and TRBJ2-1, with D maybe TRBD2 (6 bases). Germline CDR1 reads MDHEN; CDR2 reads SYDVKM. This CDR3 has 13 amino acids. The V end lost 6 bases, the J end lost 4 bases, and 10 bases lay between the germline ends.

The chain employs TRBV28 and TRBJ1-2, with D tentatively TRBD1 (6 bases). This CDR3 is built from 14 residues. Germline-derived CDR1 and CDR2 are MDHEN and SYDVKM. Trimming stripped 5 bases from V and 2 bases from J, with 12 bases between. CDR3 DNA sequence: TGTGCCAGCAGTCGAGCTGGACAGAACTATGGCTACACCTTC. Translated: CASSRAGQNYGYTF.

This clone was seen more than once but under ten times. The chain combines TRBV29-1 with TRBJ1-3, with D perhaps matching TRBD1 (6 bases). Trimming cost V 5 bases and J 1 base, with 9 bases left between them. The germline gives CDR1 SQVTM, CDR2 ANQGSEA. The CDR3 is made up of 13 amino acids. The CDR3 loop reads CSVSQGSGNTIYF. In nucleotides, the CDR3 is TGCAGCGTTTCACAGGGATCTGGAAACACCATATATTTT.

The rearrangement uses TRBV6-2 or TRBV6-3 and TRBJ2-2; 9 bases fit TRBD2. Germline CDR1 MNHEY, CDR2 SVGEGT. V was clipped by 0 bases and J by 2 bases; unmatched bases: 1. CDR3 length: 16 residues. The CDR3 DNA reads TGTGCCAGCAGTTACTCCCTAGCGGGAAACACCGGGGAGCTGTTTTTT. Translating gives CASSYSLAGNTGELFF.

V is TRBV6-4 and J is TRBJ2-2; D is perhaps TRBD1 (5 bases). V was cut by 4 bases and J by 1 base, with 10 bases left in between. CDR1 is MRHNA, CDR2 SNTAGT, per germline. This CDR3 is 15 amino acids long. The CDR3 is CASSVQGGNTGELFF. DNA for the CDR3: TGTGCCAGCAGTGTGCAGGGTGGGAACACCGGGGAGCTGTTTTTT.

The chain employs TRBV18 and TRBJ1-1, with TRBD1 matching over 7 bases. V lost 2 bases, J lost 1 base, and 4 bases stayed unmatched. The germline V gene has CDR1 KGHSH and CDR2 LQKENI. The CDR3 loop spans 15 amino acids. In DNA form, the CDR3 reads TGTGCCAGCTCACCAATTGGGACAGCGAACACTGAAGCTTTCTTT. Translating gives CASSPIGTANTEAFF.

The J gene is TRBJ2-3, the V gene TRBV5-8, with D maybe TRBD2 (6 bases). Germline CDR1 reads SGHTS; CDR2 reads YDEGEE. V lost 4 bases to trimming and J lost 6 bases, with 18 bases between them. This CDR3 comprises 15 residues. The CDR3 DNA sequence: TGTGCCAGCAGCCTGGGACTGTCCGAGGTGGATACGCAGTATTTT. Its translation: CASSLGLSEVDTQYF.

This clone is medium-sized by share. The chain carries TRBV7-3 and TRBJ1-5; the D is unclear. The CDR3 has 15 residues. CDR1 is SGHTA, CDR2 FQGTGA, per germline. V lost 2 bases and J 4 bases, leaving 12 bases between the germline ends. The CDR3 region is CASSLGYSLNQPQHF. CDR3 DNA: TGTGCCAGCAGCTTAGGCTACAGCTTAAATCAGCCCCAGCATTTT.

J is TRBJ1-1 and V is TRBV7-3, with D perhaps matching TRBD1 (5 bases). Germline CDR1 and CDR2: SGHTA and FQGTGA. V lost 4 bases and J lost 6, with 12 bases in between. The CDR3 has 13 residues. The CDR3 bases are TGTGCCAGCAGCTCTACAGGCTTCGCTGAAGCTTTCTTT. Residues: CASSSTGFAEAFF.

The gene calls are TRBV19 and TRBJ1-5, with 11 bases fitting TRBD1. The CDR3 spans 16 residues. The V and J ends lost 4 bases and 3 bases, in that order; junction bases with no gene match: 5. CDR1 is LNHDA and CDR2 is SQIVND in the germline V gene (reference sequence). CDR3 sequence reads: CASSTWDRGNNQPQHF. DNA of the CDR3: TGTGCCAGTAGTACCTGGGACAGGGGGAACAATCAGCCCCAGCATTTT.

V usage is TRBV30 and J usage is TRBJ1-2; unclear D gene. V was cut by 0 bases and J by 8 bases, with 16 bases left in between. From germline, CDR1 is GTSNPN and CDR2 SVGIG (reference sequence). The CDR3 sequence is 14 residues long. The DNA of the CDR3 is TGTGCCTGGAGTGTCCCAGGTGTCCTATTAGGCTACACCTTC. Amino acids: CAWSVPGVLLGYTF.